This T cell receptor (beta chain) is from a study of blood T cell repertoires in COVID-19. Study summary: The United States, Italy and Spain were the sources of the acute and convalescent COVID-19 samples.

Clones were sequenced by immunoSEQ multiplex PCR, and TCRdb holds only the in-frame ones, with some missing. The table includes about 170,000 clones, 70% to 90% detected once. With 6 bases clipped from V and 5 bases from J, the junction kept 10 bases outside the gene matches. CDR3 size: 14 residues. Germline lookup yields CDR1 WNHNN and CDR2 SYGVQD (reference sequence). V gene TRBV10-1 combines with J gene TRBJ2-7, with 7 bases that match TRBD1. The clonotype originates from a woman of 80 years or more in a cohort sampled during active or convalescent COVID-19. Sequencing was performed on peripheral blood. CDR3 protein: CASSVGQAIDEQYF. CDR3 DNA: TGCGCCAGCAGCGTTGGACAGGCGATCGACGAGCAGTACTTC.